This T cell receptor (beta chain) originates from a study of T cell responses to AZD1222 COVID-19 vaccine. Analysis merged second doses at about 4 or about 12 weeks. TCRdb keeps only in-frame clones here, not all; method: immunoSEQ multiplex PCR. The repertoire includes 95,000 to 110,000 clones, about nine tenths of them detected once, and under 10% sits in the top ten. Details on this clone: What it binds is unknown.

Notes on the study in general: Receipt of two AZD1222 doses was followed by a rise in Spike-specific TCR breadth and depth. Repertoire sampling was restricted to post-peak T cell response timepoints. Targets within unmutated variant regions were reportedly found for nearly half of spike-specific TCRs.

Trimming left V 7 bases short and J 1 base short, with 13 bases between. Germline V gene sequence: CDR1 MNHEY, CDR2 SMNVEV (reference sequence). The CDR3 has 14 residues. This specimen was peripheral blood, taken 28 days after the second AZD1222 dose. The TCR sequence derives from an adult who received the AZD1222 COVID-19 vaccine. The chain is built from TRBV27 and TRBJ1-1; a weak D match, TRBD1 (6 bases). The CDR3 bases are TGTGCCAGCACCCCTGAGGGGGGGAACACTGAAGCTTTCTTT. It encodes CASTPEGGNTEAFF.